The T cell receptor (beta chain) described here comes from a study of T-cell memory formation after mild COVID-19. The CDR3 is 15 amino acids. Germline CDR1 reads SGDLS; CDR2 reads YYNGEE. The V gene end was trimmed by 5 bases and the J gene end by 6 bases; junction bases not matched to a gene: 8. TCRdb re-analysed the 5' RACE reads in MiXCR, keeping a single row per CDR3 protein. This sample has 350,000 to 450,000 distinct CDR3 sequences, with approximately 24% found just once. This sequence was found in an adult woman who had mild COVID-19 (a few samples of this study predate the infection). Cell type and time point are not known. The sample consisted of PBMCs or a T cell subset sorted from them (not recorded which). The chain joins TRBV9 to TRBJ2-1; 10 nucleotides align to TRBD2. The CDR3 reads CASRGVAGGPNEQFF. CDR3 nucleotides: TGTGCCAGCAGAGGAGTAGCGGGAGGACCCAATGAGCAGTTCTTC.